The sequence of this T cell receptor (beta chain) was determined in a study of blood T cell repertoires in COVID-19. In the study overall: Acute and convalescent COVID-19 samples came from the United States, Italy and Spain. T cells, B-cell-depleted T cells, or PBMCs provided the cDNA or gDNA that served as material.

Trimming cost V 6 bases and J 7 bases; bases outside gene matches: 6. CDR1 and CDR2 (germline): MNHEY, SVGAGI. This CDR3 contains 14 residues. Study processing details: From reference gene primer amplification, estimates of nucleated cell counts were derived. Data came from immunoSEQ multiplex PCR; TCRdb stores just in-frame clones and leaves some out. The V and J calls and clone size were taken over from that table, and D and trimming were inferred from the DNA. This sample has a few hundred thousand clones; roughly nine tenths occur once, and the top ten carry about 1.2%. Sequenced material: peripheral blood. The receptor was derived from a man aged 35-49 years with acute or convalescent COVID-19. This chain connects TRBV6-5 to TRBJ2-1, with 10 bases aligning to TRBD1. The DNA for the CDR3 is TGTGCCAGCAGGAGGGACAGGGGATCTAATGAGCAGTTCTTC. Encoded protein: CASRRDRGSNEQFF.